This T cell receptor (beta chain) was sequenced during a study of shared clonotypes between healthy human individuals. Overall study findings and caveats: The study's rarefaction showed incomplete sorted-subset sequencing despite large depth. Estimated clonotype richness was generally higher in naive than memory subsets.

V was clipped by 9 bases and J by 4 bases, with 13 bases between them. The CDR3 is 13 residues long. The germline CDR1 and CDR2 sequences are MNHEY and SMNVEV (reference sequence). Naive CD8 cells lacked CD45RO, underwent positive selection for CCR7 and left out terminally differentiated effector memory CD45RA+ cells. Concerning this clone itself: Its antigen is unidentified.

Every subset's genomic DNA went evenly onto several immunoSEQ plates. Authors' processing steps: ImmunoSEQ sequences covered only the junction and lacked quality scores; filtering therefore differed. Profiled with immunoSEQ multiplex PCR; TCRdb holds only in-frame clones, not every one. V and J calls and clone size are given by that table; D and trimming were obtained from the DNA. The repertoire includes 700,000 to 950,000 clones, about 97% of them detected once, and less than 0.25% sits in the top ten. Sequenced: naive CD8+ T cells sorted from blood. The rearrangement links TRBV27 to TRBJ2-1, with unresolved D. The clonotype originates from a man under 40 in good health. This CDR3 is CASSTVAYNEQFF. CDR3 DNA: TGTGCCAGTTCGACGGTGGCATACAATGAGCAGTTCTTC.